A single sample is the source of the 18 T cell receptor beta chains below, sequenced in a study of T cell responses to AZD1222 COVID-19 vaccine. Libraries were prepared by immunoSEQ multiplex PCR; TCRdb keeps only in-frame clonotypes and omits some of them. Among approximately 140,000 clones, 85% to 95% were seen once, and the ten largest hold about 5%. This sample comprised peripheral blood, obtained on day 0 of AZD1222 vaccination. The receptors derive from an adult in good health.

In regard to this clone: The same CDR3 can be traced to other DNA sequences in this sample. The V and J genes are TRBV18 and TRBJ1-1; D is possibly TRBD1 (5 bases). Between the trimmed V and J ends, which lost 3 bases and 0 bases, there was a span of 8 bases. The V gene's germline CDR1 is KGHSH and CDR2 LQKENI. The CDR3 runs 14 residues. The CDR3 spells CASSPPGMNTEAFF. CDR3 sequence (DNA): TGTGCCAGCTCACCTCCAGGGATGAACACTGAAGCTTTCTTT.

The V gene is TRBV2, the J gene TRBJ2-5; D possibly corresponds to TRBD2 (5 bases). Germline V gene lookup returns CDR1 SNHLY and CDR2 FYNNEI. The ends were cut back, 4 bases at V and 1 base at J, with 7 bases in the middle. The length of the CDR3 is 13 residues. The CDR3 DNA reads as TGTGCCAGCAGTGGTACTAGCCAAGAGACCCAGTACTTC. This codes for CASSGTSQETQYF.

The gene calls are TRBV11-2 and TRBJ1-4; TRBD1 aligns across 9 bases. The CDR3 is made up of 15 amino acids. The V segment lost 6 bases and the J segment 8 bases; nucleotides outside the gene matches: 10. Germline CDR1 is SGHAT and CDR2 is FQNNGV. CDR3 loop: CASSPSDRGREKLFF. Written as DNA, the CDR3 is TGTGCCAGCAGTCCCTCGGACAGGGGAAGGGAAAAACTGTTTTTT.

The chain is built from TRBV5-1 and TRBJ2-5, with 8 bases matching TRBD1. The CDR3 runs 14 residues. Germline assignment: CDR1 SGHRS and CDR2 YFSETQ. Losses at the gene ends were 4 bases for V and 4 bases for J; bases not matched to a gene: 6. The CDR3 region is CASSLGGTGETQYF. The CDR3 region has the DNA TGCGCCAGCAGCCTTGGCGGGACAGGAGAGACCCAGTACTTC.

This clone showed up just once. The chain joins TRBV4-1 to TRBJ2-1; perhaps TRBD1 as D (5 bases). CDR1 and CDR2 (germline): MGHRA, YSYEKL. The CDR3 consists of 18 residues. The V and J ends lost 4 bases and 8 bases respectively, with 27 bases between them. The CDR3 is CASSPHQNQGMIRDEQFF. The CDR3 DNA reads as TGCGCCAGCAGCCCCCACCAGAACCAGGGTATGATACGGGATGAGCAGTTCTTC.

The chain links TRBV24-1 to TRBJ2-2; D might be TRBD1 (5 bases). The germline V gene has CDR1 KGHDR and CDR2 SFDVKD. Deletions cut 4 bases from V and 0 bases from J, with 14 bases between. CDR3 length: 17 amino acids. CDR3 DNA: TGTGCCACCAGTGACCCATCTCAGGGTTCGAACACCGGGGAGCTGTTTTTT. As protein: CATSDPSQGSNTGELFF.

The rearrangement joins TRBV6-5 to TRBJ1-6; 7 bases line up with TRBD1. Germline V CDR1 and CDR2: MNHEY, SVGAGI. V shed 6 bases and J 10 bases; nucleotides not matched to a gene: 6. This CDR3 region has 13 residues. The CDR3 region has the DNA TGTGCCAGCAGCCGGACAGGCGGGTCACCCCTCCACTTT. This gives the protein CASSRTGGSPLHF.

A single count supports this clone. The chain recombines TRBV9 with TRBJ1-2; 7 bases are shared with TRBD1. The germline V gene encodes CDR1 SGDLS and CDR2 YYNGEE. V shed 3 bases and J 3 bases; nucleotides not matched to a gene: 11. The CDR3 loop spans 16 amino acids. CDR3 sequence: CASSGPKRQGYYGYTF. In DNA form, the CDR3 reads TGTGCCAGCAGCGGCCCTAAAAGACAGGGCTACTATGGCTACACCTTC.

The CDR3 coding sequence is TGTGCCAGCAGCGAGCTCACAGGGTCCTACGAGCAGTACTTC. Translated, it gives CASSELTGSYEQYF. V is TRBV3-1 (or the pseudogene TRBV3-2) and J is TRBJ2-7; the D gene is possibly TRBD1 (6 bases). The CDR3 covers 14 residues. Germline V lookup: CDR1 LGHDT, CDR2 YNNKEL (reference sequence). Trimming took 5 bases from V and 1 from J, leaving 12 bases between them.

The chain joins TRBV19 to TRBJ2-1; D is uncertain. The CDR3 runs 14 residues. The germline V gene has CDR1 LNHDA and CDR2 SQIVND (reference sequence). The V and J ends lost 7 bases and 7 bases respectively, with 17 bases between them. The CDR3 reads CASNLKPADNEQFF. CDR3 coding DNA: TGTGCCAGTAACCTAAAACCTGCAGATAATGAGCAGTTCTTC.

This chain links TRBV5-5 with TRBJ2-3, with 10 nucleotides matching TRBD1. Germline CDR1 is SGHKS and CDR2 is YYEKEE (reference sequence). CDR3 length equals 14 residues. The V segment lost 4 bases and the J segment 4 bases; nucleotides outside the gene matches: 3. The CDR3 nucleotides read TGTGCCAGCAGCCGGACAGGGGGTTCAGATACGCAGTATTTT. Translation gives CASSRTGGSDTQYF.

The V gene is TRBV5-1, the J gene TRBJ2-1; perhaps D is TRBD1 or TRBD2 (5 bases each). The germline CDR1 and CDR2 sequences are SGHRS and YFSETQ. The V gene lost 4 bases and the J gene lost 4 bases, with 12 bases spanning the gap. CDR3 size: 14 residues. CDR3 in DNA: TGCGCCAGCAGCCCCAGGGACCAATACAATGAGCAGTTCTTC. Translating it yields CASSPRDQYNEQFF.

The gene calls are TRBV30 and TRBJ1-1; D is ambiguous. Germline values: CDR1 GTSNPN, CDR2 SVGIG (reference sequence). This CDR3 contains 12 residues. Trimming took 0 bases from V and 1 from J, leaving 3 bases between them. DNA for the CDR3: TGTGCCTGGAGTGTTGCGAACACTGAAGCTTTCTTT. As protein: CAWSVANTEAFF.

The rearrangement joins TRBV3-1 (or the pseudogene TRBV3-2) to TRBJ1-1; D remains ambiguous. The ends were cut back, 4 bases at V and 8 bases at J, with 2 bases in the middle. CDR3 length: 9 amino acids. CDR1 LGHDT and CDR2 YNNKEL come from the germline V gene (reference sequence). The CDR3 protein is CASSREAFF. The CDR3 nucleotides are TGTGCCAGCAGCCGGGAAGCTTTCTTT.

V gene TRBV6-5 combines with J gene TRBJ1-6; D is unclear. The CDR3 sequence is 15 residues long. Trimming took 6 bases from V and 4 from J, leaving 13 bases between them. Germline V gives CDR1 MNHEY, CDR2 SVGAGI. The CDR3 coding sequence is TGTGCCAGCAGCCCCCGGGAGTTGTATAATTCACCCCTCCACTTT. Its translation: CASSPRELYNSPLHF.

This chain's CDR3 is CASSIWGAQGTEAFF. DNA of the CDR3: TGTGCCAGTAGTATCTGGGGGGCCCAGGGCACTGAAGCTTTCTTT. The chain carries TRBV19 and TRBJ1-1; possible D gene TRBD1, 6 bases. Between the trimmed V and J ends, which lost 3 bases and 4 bases, there was a span of 15 bases. The CDR3 covers 15 residues. The germline V gene encodes CDR1 LNHDA and CDR2 SQIVND (reference sequence).

The genes are TRBV7-6 and TRBJ2-1; a possible D gene is TRBD1 (6 bases). The ends were cut back, 2 bases at V and 4 bases at J, with 21 bases in the middle. The germline V gene encodes CDR1 SGHVS and CDR2 FNYEAQ. This CDR3 region has 18 residues. The CDR3 protein is CASSLRPIGQHDYNEQFF. In DNA, the CDR3 is TGTGCCAGCAGCTTACGTCCGATAGGACAGCACGATTACAATGAGCAGTTCTTC.

The V and J genes are TRBV7-8 and TRBJ2-7; weak D call: TRBD1 (5 bases). Per germline, CDR1 SGHVS and CDR2 FQNEAQ. CDR3 length: 13 residues. Trimming shortened V by 3 bases and J by 4 bases, and 10 bases separated the two germline ends. The CDR3 sequence is CASSFGAGYEQYF. The CDR3 coding sequence is TGTGCCAGCAGCTTTGGGGCAGGGTACGAGCAGTACTTC.